What follows is one T cell receptor beta chain and its context. The entry originates in a study of T cells in Graves' hyperthyroidism and ophthalmopathy. Germline loops: CDR1 SGHVS, CDR2 FQNEAQ. The V and J ends lost 5 bases and 3 bases respectively, with 13 bases between them. The CDR3 extends over 15 amino acids. Amplified TCR beta CDR3 regions derived from RNA transcripts. During a first-round RT-PCR of the TCR CDR3, the HTBI primer set was used. MiXCR, applied by TCRdb to the multiplex PCR reads, yields one record per CDR3 protein. The sample records some 500,000 distinct CDR3 sequences, over 13% being singletons.

The chain is built from TRBV7-8 and TRBJ2-2; weak D call: TRBD1 (5 bases). Sequenced input: blood. The clonotype was recovered from a young woman with Graves' hyperthyroidism. CDR3: CASSAWGEDTGELFF. The CDR3 bases are TGTGCCAGCAGCGCATGGGGCGAGGACACCGGGGAGCTGTTTTTT.